A selection of T cell receptor beta chains follows, all from one sample in a study of regulatory T cells in long-lasting Graves disease. TCRdb reprocessed the multiplex PCR reads via MiXCR and lists one record per CDR3 protein. The sample consists of 250,000 or so distinct CDR3 sequences, 20% of them appearing once. The sequencing here drew on peripheral blood mononuclear cells (PBMCs), taken at new diagnosis, from a patient treated with antithyroid drugs. All receptors come from a female donor with Graves disease. CDR3s include the opening cysteine and the closing phenylalanine or tryptophan. The D gene is left open where the match is weak. Some rows mark clone size as missing; the rest say once, few, many or name a class of expanded clone.

CDR3 length,D gene,V gene,clone size,J gene,CDR3 DNA,CDR3 protein
12,TRBD1,TRBV28,many,TRBJ1-2,TGTGCCAGCAGAGTTCGACAGGGCAGCTACACCTTC,CASRVRQGSYTF
13,NA,TRBV28,many,TRBJ1-1,TGTGCCAGCAGCTCAGGTTCGTTCTCTGAAGCTTTCTTT,CASSSGSFSEAFF
12,NA,TRBV10-3,many,TRBJ2-7,TGTGCCATCAGTGAGTTGGACTCCGCCACGGACTTC,CAISELDSATDF
17,NA,TRBV25-1,many,TRBJ2-6,TGTGCCAGCAGTGAGACGCAGGGAAGGTTTGGGGCCAACGTCCTGACTTTC,CASSETQGRFGANVLTF
15,TRBD2,TRBV19,many,TRBJ2-1,TGTGCCAGTAGTCAGAGCGGGAGCCGATACAATGAGCAGTTCTTC,CASSQSGSRYNEQFF
16,TRBD2,TRBV7-7,few,TRBJ2-2,TGTGCCAGCAGCTTCTCTAGCGGGGGGGCCATCGGGGAGCTGTTTTTT,CASSFSSGGAIGELFF
13,NA,TRBV5-5,many,TRBJ2-1,TGTGCCAGCAGCAGACTTGGGAGCAATGAGCAGTTCTTC,CASSRLGSNEQFF
15,TRBD1,TRBV6-1,NA,TRBJ1-5,TGTGCCAGCAGATATGACGACAGGGAAAATCAGCCCCAGCATTTT,CASRYDDRENQPQHF
13,NA,TRBV18,many,TRBJ2-2,TGTGCCAGCTCACCAGGATCCCCCGGGGAGCTGTTTTTT,CASSPGSPGELFF
15,TRBD1,TRBV5-1,many,TRBJ1-4,TGCGCCAGCAGTGACCAGGGGGACGTATCGGAAAAACTGTTTTTT,CASSDQGDVSEKLFF
16,TRBD1,TRBV4-3,few,TRBJ1-2,TGCGCCAGCAGCCAAACGACAGGGGACAGATCCTATGGCTACACCTTC,CASSQTTGDRSYGYTF
11,NA,TRBV30,many,TRBJ2-1,TGTGCCTGGAGTGAGGGGGGGGGGCAGTTCTTC,CAWSEGGGQFF
14,TRBD1,TRBV20-1,many,TRBJ1-1,TGCAGTGCTAGAGAACAGGGGGTTTACACTGAAGCTTTCTTT,CSAREQGVYTEAFF
16,NA,TRBV20-1,few,TRBJ2-1,TGCAGTGCTAGAGATCCCCGGGGTGGGACCTACAATGAGCAGTTCTTC,CSARDPRGGTYNEQFF
16,TRBD2,TRBV5-1,many,TRBJ2-5,TGCGCCAGCAGCTTGGAGCCAGCGGGAACAAGGGAGACCCAGTACTTC,CASSLEPAGTRETQYF
17,NA,TRBV3-2,many,TRBJ1-5,TGTGCCAGCAGCCAAGATTTAACAGGGAAGCGCAATCAGCCCCAGCATTTT,CASSQDLTGKRNQPQHF
14,NA,TRBV30,NA,TRBJ2-7,TGTGCCTGGAAAAGGGACTCAAGCTCCTACGAGCAGTACTTC,CAWKRDSSSYEQYF